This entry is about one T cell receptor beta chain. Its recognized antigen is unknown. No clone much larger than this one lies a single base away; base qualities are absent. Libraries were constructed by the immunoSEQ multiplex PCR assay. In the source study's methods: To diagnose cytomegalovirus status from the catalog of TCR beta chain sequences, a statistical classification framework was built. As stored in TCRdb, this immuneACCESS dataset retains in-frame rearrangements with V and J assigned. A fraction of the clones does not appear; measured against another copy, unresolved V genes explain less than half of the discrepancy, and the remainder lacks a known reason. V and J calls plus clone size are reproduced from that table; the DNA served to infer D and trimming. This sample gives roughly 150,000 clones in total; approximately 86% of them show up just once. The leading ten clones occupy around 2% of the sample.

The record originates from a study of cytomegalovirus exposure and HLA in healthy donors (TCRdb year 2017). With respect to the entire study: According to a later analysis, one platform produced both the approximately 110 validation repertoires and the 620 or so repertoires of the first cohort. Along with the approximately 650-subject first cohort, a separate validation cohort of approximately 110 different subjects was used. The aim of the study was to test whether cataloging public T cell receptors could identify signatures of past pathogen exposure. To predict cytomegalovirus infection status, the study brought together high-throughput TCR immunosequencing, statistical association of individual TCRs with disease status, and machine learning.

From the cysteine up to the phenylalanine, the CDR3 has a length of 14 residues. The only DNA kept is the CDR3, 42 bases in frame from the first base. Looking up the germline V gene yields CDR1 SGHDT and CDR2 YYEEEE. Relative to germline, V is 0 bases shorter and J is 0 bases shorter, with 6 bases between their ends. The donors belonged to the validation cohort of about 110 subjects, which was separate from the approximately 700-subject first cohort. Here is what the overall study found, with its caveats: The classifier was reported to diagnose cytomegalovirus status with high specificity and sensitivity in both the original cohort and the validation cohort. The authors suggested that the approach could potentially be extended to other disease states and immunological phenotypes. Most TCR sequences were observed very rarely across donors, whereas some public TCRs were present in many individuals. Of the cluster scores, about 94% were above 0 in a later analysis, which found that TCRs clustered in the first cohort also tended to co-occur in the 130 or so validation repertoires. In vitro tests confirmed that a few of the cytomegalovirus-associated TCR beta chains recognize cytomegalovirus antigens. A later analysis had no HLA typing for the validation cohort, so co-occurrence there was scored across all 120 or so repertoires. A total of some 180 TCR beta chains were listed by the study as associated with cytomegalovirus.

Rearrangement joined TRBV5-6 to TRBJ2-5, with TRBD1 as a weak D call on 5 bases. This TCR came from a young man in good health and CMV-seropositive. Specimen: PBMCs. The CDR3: CASSLGGHQETQYF. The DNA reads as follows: TGTGCCAGCAGCTTGGGGGGCCACCAAGAGACCCAGTACTTC. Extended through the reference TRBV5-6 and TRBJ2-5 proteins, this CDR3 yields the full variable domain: DAGVTQSPTHLIKTRGQQVTLRCSPKSGHDTVSWYQQALGQGPQFIFQYYEEEERQRGNFPDRFSGHQFPNYSSELNVNALLLGDSALYLCASSLGGHQETQYFGPGTRLLVL.